This record covers a single TCR beta chain. The antigen is not known. J was trimmed by 7 bases and V by 7 bases; bases with no gene match: 22. Germline-derived CDR1 and CDR2 are SQVTM and ANQGSEA. CDR3 length: 17 amino acids. The sample is drawn from a study of T-cell reconstitution after alpha-beta-depleted transplantation in children. Preparation of the TCRbeta library used unique molecular identifiers. TCRdb independently ran MiXCR on the PCR reads; one entry per CDR3 protein. The table includes about 210,000 distinct CDR3 sequences, more than 15% detected once. General study points: Several hundred expanded graft clones reportedly were the source of alpha-beta T cells about two months after transplant. For some patients, TCRbeta diversity was high at day 60 because of recipient T cells and thymic progenitors that survived. The main origin of T-cell counts and diversity one year after transplant was newly produced T cells.

The sequence derives from a male patient between 2 and 9 years old who had a stem cell transplant for acute lymphoblastic leukemia, so the T cells may come from the graft donor. The genes are TRBV29-1 and TRBJ2-5; 9 positions match TRBD2. This specimen consisted of PBMCs, mostly from graft donor cells, obtained 360 days after TCRalphabeta/CD19-depleted stem cell transplant. This CDR3 is CSAKWTASGVRLGTQYF. DNA for the CDR3: TGCAGCGCAAAATGGACGGCTAGCGGGGTGCGGTTAGGGACCCAGTACTTC.